This record concerns one T cell receptor (beta chain) sequence. What it binds is unknown. Expressed TCRB transcripts got sequenced, as all isolated RNA was reverse transcribed. Assay: immunoSEQ multiplex PCR; the TCRdb copy retains only in-frame clones and omits some. The data show 900,000 or so clones, with 17% seen just once and around 0.02% held by the top ten. V lost 4 bases and J 7 bases, leaving 18 bases between the germline ends. The CDR3 runs 15 residues. Germline V gives CDR1 SGHDT, CDR2 YYEEEE. The data belong to a study of beta chain features in type 1 diabetes. At the level of the study: Investigators examined roughly 99,000,000 sorted cells across all samples. Findings of the study overall: Shortening that was moderate but significant affected the TCRB CDR3s of Type 1 diabetes patients in all four CD4+ subsets. HLA effects on TCRB rearrangement stayed unresolved here. A potential PCR bias toward shorter templates would be equal in patient and control samples.

The sequence derives from a young woman in good health. The V gene is TRBV5-6, the J gene TRBJ2-1, with D possibly being TRBD2 (5 bases). The sequencing sample was made of naive CD4+ T cells from blood. The chain's CDR3 is CASSARLALSNEQFF. CDR3 nucleotides: TGTGCCAGCAGCGCCCGCCTAGCTTTGAGTAATGAGCAGTTCTTC.